Given below is one TCR beta chain in context. Its specificity is not known. This sample was taken from a study of monozygotic twins with inflammatory bowel disease. The study's findings and limits: No detectable difference in repertoire similarity separated concordant from discordant twins, possibly as a result of limited power.

Template switching introduced UMIs that contain a 6-nucleotide sample barcode. TCRdb reprocessed the 5' RACE reads, keeping one entry per CDR3 protein, no DNA. This specimen shows 350,000 to 500,000 distinct CDR3 sequences; the ten leading clones hold approximately 2.4%. This CDR3 spans 16 amino acids. CDR1 is MDHEN, CDR2 SYDVKM, per germline. Sequencing input: blood. The rearrangement joins TRBV28 to TRBJ1-2; TCRdb names TRBD1, which stays unverified in the absence of DNA. The TCR sequence derives from a human donor with ulcerative colitis or Crohn's disease, or a healthy co-twin of an affected twin (not recorded which). This chain's CDR3 is CASSAPPGTGNYGYTF.